This passage covers 25 T cell receptor beta chains from one sample sequenced in a study of T-cell reconstitution after alpha-beta-depleted transplantation in children. Unique molecular identifiers were incorporated into the prepared TCRbeta library. TCRdb redid the calling of the PCR reads with MiXCR, one entry per CDR3 protein. The sample holds 700,000 to 950,000 distinct CDR3 sequences, approximately 15% seen once. Material: PBMCs, mostly from graft donor cells, obtained 360 days after TCRalphabeta/CD19-depleted stem cell transplant. Receptors originate from a male patient under 18 who had a stem cell transplant for acute lymphoblastic leukemia, so the T cells may come from the graft donor.

The chain joins TRBV2 to TRBJ2-5, with TRBD2 matching 7 bases. The CDR3 runs to 13 residues. Germline V gene lookup returns CDR1 SNHLY and CDR2 FYNNEI. The junction had 12 bases not matched to a gene; V was cut back by 8 bases and J by 9 bases. The CDR3 DNA reads TGTGCCAGCCTGGGACTAAATGTCGGAGCCCAGTACTTC. Translated, it gives CASLGLNVGAQYF.

There are a few counts of this clonotype. The rearrangement links TRBV7-2 to TRBJ2-5; no reliable D call. V lost 3 bases to trimming and J lost 4 bases, with 9 bases between them. The germline CDR1 and CDR2 sequences are SGHTA and FQGNSA. The CDR3 has 13 residues. CDR3 DNA: TGTGCCAGCAGCTTTGGCCAGATAGAGACCCAGTACTTC. Its protein is CASSFGQIETQYF.

The V gene is TRBV12-3 or TRBV12-4, the J gene TRBJ2-5; D is ambiguous. Trimming left V 3 bases short and J 5 bases short, with 22 bases between. The CDR3 consists of 17 residues. CDR3 in amino acids: CASSLNDLPGSRETQYF. The DNA of the CDR3 is TGTGCCAGCAGTTTGAACGACCTCCCCGGGTCTAGGGAGACCCAGTACTTC.

The chain combines TRBV4-1 with TRBJ2-1; no clear D. The CDR3 has 14 residues. Trimming stripped 1 base from V and 9 bases from J, with 13 bases between. The germline gives CDR1 MGHRA, CDR2 YSYEKL. The CDR3 here is CASSQGAPVGEQFF. The CDR3 DNA follows: TGCGCCAGCAGCCAAGGGGCGCCCGTTGGTGAGCAGTTCTTC.

This clonotype has more than one count but fewer than ten. The chain is built from TRBV25-1 and TRBJ2-5; no clear D gene. The CDR3 runs to 14 residues. V lost 2 bases and J 5 bases, leaving 12 bases between the germline ends. The germline gives CDR1 MGHDK, CDR2 SYGVNS. The CDR3 region has the DNA TGTGCCAGCAGTGAACCTCCGCGGTTCGAGACCCAGTACTTC. Translation: CASSEPPRFETQYF.

This clonotype was seen more than once but under ten times. The J gene is TRBJ1-6, the V gene TRBV12-3 or TRBV12-4; 8 bases are a match to TRBD1. This CDR3 is built from 17 residues. The junction had 3 bases not matched to a gene; V was cut back by 2 bases and J by 0 bases. Written as DNA, the CDR3 is TGTGCCAGCAGTTTAACCAGGGGGCACTCCTATAATTCACCCCTCCACTTT. This sequence encodes CASSLTRGHSYNSPLHF.

The chain has TRBV7-9 and TRBJ2-1; D gene uncertain. This CDR3 is built from 11 residues. Germline assignment: CDR1 SEHNR and CDR2 FQNEAQ (reference sequence). V shed 3 bases and J shed 7 bases, with 4 bases lying between them. This CDR3 is CASSFKNEQFF. Written as DNA, the CDR3 is TGTGCCAGCAGCTTCAAGAATGAGCAGTTCTTC.

There are a few counts of this clonotype. J is TRBJ2-3 and V is TRBV7-8; TRBD2 agrees at 7 bases. In germline, CDR1 is SGHVS, CDR2 FQNEAQ. The CDR3 covers 13 residues. The V and J ends lost 5 bases and 5 bases, in that order; junction bases with no gene match: 4. The CDR3 reads CASSPGLKDTQYF. The CDR3 DNA reads as TGTGCCAGCAGCCCGGGACTAAAAGATACGCAGTATTTT.

This clonotype was recorded at least ten times. The chain couples TRBV7-2 to TRBJ2-7, with no clear D. The length of the CDR3 is 16 residues. Trimming took off 4 bases at V and 0 bases at J, with 16 bases between the two ends. Per the germline V gene, CDR1 is SGHTA and CDR2 is FQGNSA. For the CDR3, the DNA is TGTGCCAGCAGCTCCCTTGGGCAGATGAGCTCCTACGAGCAGTACTTC. It specifies CASSSLGQMSSYEQYF.

The chain carries TRBV24-1 and TRBJ2-1; 13 positions match TRBD2. Germline-derived CDR1 and CDR2 are KGHDR and SFDVKD. V lost 3 bases and J lost 7; bases outside the gene matches: 11. The CDR3 spans 18 residues. DNA of the CDR3: TGTGCCACCAGTGATCCGGGACTAGCGGGAACCCGGCGGAATGAGCAGTTCTTC. Its translation: CATSDPGLAGTRRNEQFF.

This clonotype was observed a few times. The genes are TRBV5-5 and TRBJ2-7, with 11 bases lining up with TRBD2. The V gene end was trimmed by 6 bases and the J gene end by 4 bases; junction bases not matched to a gene: 6. The CDR3 length is 14 residues. CDR1 SGHKS and CDR2 YYEKEE come from the germline V gene (reference sequence). CDR3 loop: CASKLAGDQYEQYF. In nucleotides, the CDR3 is TGTGCCAGCAAACTAGCGGGGGACCAATACGAGCAGTACTTC.

This clonotype was recorded at least ten times. This sequence joins TRBV6-2 or TRBV6-3 and TRBJ2-6; TRBD2 is a possible D gene (5 bases). Germline V gene lookup returns CDR1 MNHEY and CDR2 SVGEGT. The CDR3 loop spans 15 amino acids. Between the trimmed V and J ends, which lost 2 bases and 0 bases, there was a span of 5 bases. The CDR3 nucleotides read TGTGCCAGCAGTTACGAGGGCTCTGGGGCCAACGTCCTGACTTTC. This translates into CASSYEGSGANVLTF.

This clonotype was seen a handful of times. The CDR3 sequence is CAISDMAGGTSYEQYF. DNA of the CDR3: TGTGCCATCAGTGATATGGCGGGAGGGACTTCTTACGAGCAGTACTTC. This chain joins TRBV10-3 and TRBJ2-7; 9 positions agree with TRBD2. The CDR3 has 16 amino acids. In germline, CDR1 is ENHRY, CDR2 SYGVKD. The V segment lost 3 bases and the J segment 4 bases; nucleotides outside the gene matches: 10.

This clonotype appeared many times. The genes are TRBV5-1 and TRBJ2-3, with D possibly matching TRBD2 (5 bases). The CDR3 contains 15 residues. V was pared by 3 bases and J by 0 bases, with 11 bases between. CDR1 is SGHRS, CDR2 YFSETQ, per germline. The CDR3 loop is CASSSLRTSTDTQYF. The CDR3 region has the DNA TGCGCCAGCAGCTCTCTCCGGACTAGCACAGATACGCAGTATTTT.

J is TRBJ2-1 and V is TRBV10-3; D perhaps matches TRBD2 (6 bases). V was pared by 6 bases and J by 2 bases, with 14 bases between. There are 15 residues in the CDR3. Germline V lookup: CDR1 ENHRY, CDR2 SYGVKD. CDR3 residues: CAISRRDPTYNEQFF. The DNA for the CDR3 is TGTGCCATCAGCAGGCGGGATCCCACCTACAATGAGCAGTTCTTC.

V gene TRBV15 combines with J gene TRBJ2-3; possible D gene TRBD1, 6 bases. Deletions cut 1 base from V and 4 bases from J, with 21 bases between. This CDR3 has 18 amino acids. CDR1 LNHNV and CDR2 YYDKDF come from the germline V gene (reference sequence). The CDR3 reads CATSRAPYRVRSADTQYF. The CDR3, as DNA: TGTGCCACCAGCAGAGCCCCGTACAGGGTTCGATCCGCAGATACGCAGTATTTT.

The sample holds many counts of this clonotype. Mismatch with germline at one junction end may stem from a read error. CDR3 region: CASSLTGYEQYF. DNA of the CDR3: TGCGCCAGCAGCTTAACAGGGTACGAGCAGTACTTC. The chain employs TRBV12-3 or TRBV12-4 and TRBJ2-7; weak D call: TRBD1 (6 bases). There are 12 residues in the CDR3.

This clonotype was observed at least ten times. V usage is TRBV5-1 and J usage is TRBJ2-5, with TRBD1 as a possible D gene (5 bases). This CDR3 has 11 residues. Trimming shortened V by 5 bases and J by 5 bases, and 7 bases separated the two germline ends. Germline CDR1 is SGHRS and CDR2 is YFSETQ. The CDR3 sequence is CASRRGETQYF. DNA for the CDR3: TGCGCCAGCAGAAGGGGTGAGACCCAGTACTTC.

The chain employs TRBV5-1 and TRBJ2-7, with D maybe TRBD2 (5 bases). This CDR3 spans 14 amino acids. Germline-derived CDR1 and CDR2 are SGHRS and YFSETQ. The V end was cut by 4 bases, the J end by 3 bases, with 14 bases between. Written as DNA, the CDR3 is TGCGCCAGCAGCCGCCTCCGGGGATACTACGAGCAGTACTTC. This codes for CASSRLRGYYEQYF.

Only a few counts were recorded for this clonotype. The V call is TRBV18, the J call TRBJ2-1, with TRBD1 as a possible D gene (5 bases). The V end lost 8 bases, the J end lost 5 bases, and 13 bases lay between the germline ends. The CDR3 has 13 amino acids. CDR1 and CDR2 (germline): KGHSH, LQKENI. CDR3 in amino acids: CASQPGWDNEQFF. DNA for the CDR3: TGTGCCAGCCAGCCAGGGTGGGACAATGAGCAGTTCTTC.

On this clonotype: This clone may be a read error of a much larger clone one base away. The rearrangement links TRBV14 to TRBJ2-1; D is possibly TRBD2 (6 bases). This CDR3 has 13 amino acids. The V gene's germline CDR1 is SGHDN and CDR2 FVKESK. V was clipped by 2 bases and J by 15 bases, with 17 bases between them. The CDR3 DNA is TGTGCCAGCAGCCAACTCGCGGGGACCGCCCGGTTCTTC. Its translation is CASSQLAGTARFF.

V usage is TRBV27 and J usage is TRBJ1-1, with TRBD1 matching over 8 bases. This CDR3 spans 14 amino acids. The germline CDR1 and CDR2 sequences are MNHEY and SMNVEV (reference sequence). Losses at the gene ends were 4 bases for V and 5 bases for J; bases not matched to a gene: 6. The CDR3 here is CASSSQGVMTEAFF. The CDR3 DNA reads TGTGCCAGCAGTTCACAGGGGGTGATGACTGAAGCTTTCTTT.

In this sample, this clonotype turned up a few times. The V and J genes are TRBV29-1 and TRBJ1-1, with D hard to call. Germline V gene lookup returns CDR1 SQVTM and CDR2 ANQGSEA. The CDR3 sequence is 13 residues long. Trimming cost V 4 bases and J 5 bases, with 14 bases left between them. The CDR3 sequence: CSVVEPPGTEAFF. DNA of the CDR3: TGCAGCGTTGTGGAGCCACCGGGGACTGAAGCTTTCTTT.

This clonotype has just a few counts. The chain is built from TRBV3-1 and TRBJ2-1; tentative D call: TRBD2 (5 bases). V lost 3 bases to trimming and J lost 7 bases, with 16 bases between them. Germline CDR1 LGHDT, CDR2 YNNKEL (reference sequence). This CDR3 is built from 15 residues. CDR3 in amino acids: CASSHSGTYLNEQFF. CDR3 coding DNA: TGTGCCAGCAGCCACAGCGGAACCTACTTGAATGAGCAGTTCTTC.

Concerning this clonotype itself: At one end the junction does not follow the germline gene, possibly because of a read error. V and J are TRBV5-1 and TRBJ2-5; perhaps TRBD2 as D (6 bases). The CDR3 loop spans 14 amino acids. The V gene's germline CDR1 is SGHRS and CDR2 YFSETQ. In DNA, the CDR3 is TGTGCCAGCAGTTTTGGGCAGGGAGGAGAGACCCAGTACTTC. Translating gives CASSFGQGGETQYF.